Listed below are T cell receptor beta chains from one sample, sequenced in a study of blood T cell repertoires in COVID-19. TCRdb keeps only in-frame clones here, not all; method: immunoSEQ multiplex PCR. The sample lists just over 650,000 clones, over 80% seen once, with roughly 0.25% in the top ten. The sample was peripheral blood. Receptors were obtained from a woman aged 18 to 35 with acute or convalescent COVID-19. Both conserved end residues are part of each CDR3. The order of the fields is D gene, V gene, J gene, clone size, CDR3 protein, CDR3 DNA. A D gene is named only where the DNA matches it firmly. Clone size is not always given. Where it is, it says once, few, many or a class for expanded clones.

TRBD1,TRBV5-4,TRBJ1-4,-,CASSFYRGDEKLFF,TGTGCCAGCAGCTTCTACAGGGGGGATGAAAAACTGTTTTTT
-,TRBV7-9,TRBJ1-4,-,CASSLEDTYEKLFF,TGTGCCAGCAGCTTAGAGGACACCTATGAAAAACTGTTTTTT
TRBD1,TRBV19,TRBJ1-2,-,CASSMDRNRYGYTF,TGTGCCAGTAGTATGGACAGGAACCGCTATGGCTACACCTTC
-,TRBV28,TRBJ2-1,-,CASSFRIGWGQGEQFF,TGTGCCAGCAGTTTTAGGATCGGGTGGGGGCAGGGTGAGCAGTTCTTC
-,TRBV6-5,TRBJ1-6,-,CASTESRSYNSPLHF,TGTGCCAGCACGGAGAGCCGCTCCTATAATTCACCCCTCCACTTT
TRBD1,TRBV27,TRBJ2-7,-,CASSFNRGSSGSSYEQYF,TGTGCCAGCAGTTTTAACAGGGGGAGCTCGGGAAGCTCCTACGAGCAGTACTTC
-,TRBV24-1,TRBJ1-1,-,CATSDLGQRNTEAFF,TGTGCCACCAGTGATTTGGGACAGCGGAACACTGAAGCTTTCTTT
TRBD1,TRBV2,TRBJ2-2,-,CASSGPRTGNTGELFF,TGTGCCAGCAGCGGCCCAAGGACAGGGAACACCGGGGAGCTGTTTTTT
-,TRBV2,TRBJ2-7,-,CASSEAGGSSYEQYF,TGTGCCAGCAGTGAAGCGGGGGGAAGCTCCTACGAGCAGTACTTC
-,TRBV18,TRBJ1-6,-,CASSPTQGGDSPLHF,TGTGCCAGCTCACCAACACAGGGTGGTGATTCACCCCTCCACTTT
TRBD1,TRBV9,TRBJ1-2,-,CASSVELGTDVYGYTF,TGTGCCAGCAGCGTAGAATTGGGGACAGACGTCTATGGCTACACCTTC
TRBD1,TRBV6-5,TRBJ2-3,-,CASIMTGVHTDTQYF,TGTGCCAGCATCATGACAGGGGTTCACACAGATACGCAGTATTTT
TRBD1,TRBV27,TRBJ2-2,-,CASSHNRGTGELFF,TGTGCCAGCAGCCATAACAGGGGGACCGGGGAGCTGTTTTTT
TRBD2,TRBV27,TRBJ2-3,-,CASSPPRTSGDTDTQYF,TGTGCCAGCAGTCCCCCACGGACTAGCGGGGACACAGATACGCAGTATTTT
TRBD1,TRBV28,TRBJ2-7,-,CASRRAGGKVEQYF,TGTGCCAGCAGAAGGGCAGGGGGCAAGGTCGAGCAGTACTTC
-,TRBV2,TRBJ1-5,once,CASSGQTNQPQHF,TGTGCCAGCAGTGGACAGACCAATCAGCCCCAGCATTTT